This entry concerns a single T cell receptor (beta chain). The antigen remains unidentified. This entry is derived from a study of blood T cells in healthy people across ages. The wider study: Capture via template switching afforded approximately one barcoded beta molecule per two T cells.

The CDR3 has 14 residues. Germline CDR1 reads MGHRA; CDR2 reads YSYEKL. The V gene lost 8 bases and the J gene lost 0 bases, with 14 bases spanning the gap. Primed by a sample-barcoded 5' primer and a J-beta primer mix, a second PCR proceeded for roughly 7 to 11 cycles. The study obtained at least 2.5 million CDR3-containing paired-end reads from every sample. From the 5' RACE reads, TCRdb called clonotypes with MiXCR, one entry per CDR3 protein. The sample consists of 550,000 to 600,000 distinct CDR3 sequences, around 48% of them appearing once. Notes on the study in general: Versus aged donors, long-lived donors had higher diversity and more naive CD4+ cells. Age showed a roughly linear inverse relationship with TCR beta diversity per million T cells.

This TCR was recovered from a man at least 80 years old in good health. Sequencing used blood. This chain connects TRBV4-1 to TRBJ2-7; D is perhaps TRBD1 or TRBD2 (5 bases each). CDR3 nucleotide sequence: TGCGCCAGCTCACCAGCGAGGGGCTCCTACGAGCAGTACTTC. This sequence encodes CASSPARGSYEQYF.